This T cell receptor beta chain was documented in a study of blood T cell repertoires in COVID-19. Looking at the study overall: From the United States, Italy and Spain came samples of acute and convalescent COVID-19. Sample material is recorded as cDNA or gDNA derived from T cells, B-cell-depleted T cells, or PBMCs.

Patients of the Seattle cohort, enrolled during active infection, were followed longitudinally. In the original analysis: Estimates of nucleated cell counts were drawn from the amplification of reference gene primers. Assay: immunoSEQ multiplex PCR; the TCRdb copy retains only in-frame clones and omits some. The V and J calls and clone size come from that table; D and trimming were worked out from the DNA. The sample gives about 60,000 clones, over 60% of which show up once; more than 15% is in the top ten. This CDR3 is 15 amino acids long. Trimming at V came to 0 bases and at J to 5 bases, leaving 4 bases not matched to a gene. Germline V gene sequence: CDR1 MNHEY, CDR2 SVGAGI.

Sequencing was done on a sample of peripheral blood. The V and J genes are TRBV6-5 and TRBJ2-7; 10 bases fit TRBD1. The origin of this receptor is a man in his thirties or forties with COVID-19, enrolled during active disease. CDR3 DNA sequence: TGTGCCAGCAGTTACTCGCGACAGGGGGCAAACGAGCAGTACTTC. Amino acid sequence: CASSYSRQGANEQYF.